These T cell receptor beta chains were read from a single sample in a study of patients and donors after allogeneic stem cell transplantation. Each CDR3 protein is one row after TCRdb ran MiXCR on the RT-PCR reads. This sample has 37,000 or so distinct CDR3 sequences; more than 30% occur once, and the top ten carry 55% to 75%. Input material: blood, either unsorted or a sorted T cell fraction (not recorded which). The receptors here all came from a human donor who was either an allogeneic HSCT recipient or a stem cell or donor lymphocyte infusion donor (not recorded which). It is not recorded whose cells these are; they may come from a transplant donor. Each CDR3 is given with its conserved first and last residue. The D gene is left open where the match is weak. Not every row has a clone size; where given, it reads once, few, many or a size class.

len,d_gene,v_gene,j_gene,abundance,CDR3aa,CDR3nt
13,TRBD1,TRBV12-3/TRBV12-4,TRBJ1-2,NA,CASSRQGSNGYTF,TGTGCCAGCAGCCGACAGGGCTCCAATGGCTACACCTTC
14,NA,TRBV10-2,TRBJ2-5,NA,CASCESEVRETQYF,TGCGCCAGCTGCGAGTCGGAGGTCCGAGAGACCCAGTACTTC
15,NA,TRBV5-1,TRBJ1-5,many,CASSLGEGSNQPQHF,TGCGCCAGCAGCTTGGGTGAAGGGAGTAATCAGCCCCAGCATTTT
14,NA,TRBV5-6,TRBJ1-1,NA,CASSLSRVNTEAFF,TGTGCCAGCAGCTTGAGTCGGGTGAACACTGAAGCTTTCTTT
17,NA,TRBV18,TRBJ1-1,NA,CASSPIVGGSANTEAFF,TGTGCCAGCTCCCCGATAGTGGGGGGATCGGCGAACACTGAAGCTTTCTTT
13,NA,TRBV29-1,TRBJ1-1,many,CSSKTEMNTEAFF,TGCAGCTCGAAGACGGAGATGAACACTGAAGCTTTCTTT
13,TRBD1,TRBV29-1,TRBJ1-2,few,CSVFDRDKYGYTF,TGCAGCGTATTCGACAGGGATAAGTATGGCTACACCTTC
15,NA,TRBV28,TRBJ2-7,NA,CASSLWGYSSYEQYF,TGTGCCAGCAGCCTATGGGGATATAGCTCCTACGAGCAGTACTTC
13,TRBD1,TRBV3-1,TRBJ2-7,few,CASSRGQGYEQYF,TGTGCCAGCAGCCGGGGACAGGGCTACGAGCAGTACTTC
15,NA,TRBV28,TRBJ1-5,few,CATETGAYSNQPQHF,TGTGCCACCGAGACAGGCGCTTATAGCAATCAGCCCCAGCATTTT
15,NA,TRBV28,TRBJ1-6,NA,CASSFEGPLLSPLHF,TGTGCCAGCAGTTTCGAGGGGCCCTTGCTTTCACCCCTCCACTTT
13,NA,TRBV20-1,TRBJ2-1,once,CSALTSSYNEQFF,TGCAGCGCTTTAACGAGCTCCTACAATGAGCAGTTCTTC
17,TRBD2,TRBV6-1,TRBJ2-1,NA,CASSPLLRTSRYNEQFF,TGTGCCAGCAGTCCCCTTTTAAGGACTAGCCGCTACAATGAGCAGTTCTTC
14,NA,TRBV29-1,TRBJ2-2,NA,CSVGAGAHPGELFF,TGCAGCGTTGGAGCAGGAGCTCACCCCGGGGAGCTGTTTTTT
14,NA,TRBV5-1,TRBJ1-2,many,CASSRGGTNYGYTF,TGCGCCAGCAGCCGGGGGGGCACCAACTATGGCTACACCTTC
13,NA,TRBV29-1,TRBJ1-1,many,CSVRHSMNTEAFF,TGCAGCGTCCGTCACTCAATGAACACTGAAGCTTTCTTT